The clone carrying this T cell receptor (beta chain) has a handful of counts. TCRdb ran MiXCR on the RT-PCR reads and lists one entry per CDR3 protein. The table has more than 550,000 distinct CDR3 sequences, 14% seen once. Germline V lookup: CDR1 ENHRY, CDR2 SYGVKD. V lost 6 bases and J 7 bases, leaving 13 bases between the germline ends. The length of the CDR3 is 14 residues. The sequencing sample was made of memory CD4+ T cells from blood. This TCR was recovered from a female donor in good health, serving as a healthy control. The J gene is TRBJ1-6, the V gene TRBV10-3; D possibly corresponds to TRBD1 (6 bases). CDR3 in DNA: TGTGCCATCAGGGACGTGACAGGCAATTCACCCCTCCACTTT. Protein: CAIRDVTGNSPLHF.